This TCR beta chain was documented in a study of blood T cells in healthy people across ages (dated by TCRdb to the mid-2010s). In terms of the full investigation: Template switching captured roughly one uniquely barcoded TCR beta cDNA molecule per two T cells in model experiments. Four age groups were formed from the donors: young (average roughly 15 years), middle-aged (just under 40), aged (62) and long-lived (about 80). Donors of different ages were randomly distributed across sequencing lanes to avoid experimental bias. Age-related changes in TCR beta repertoire diversity were measured in the study by deep sequencing normalized with unique cDNA molecular identifiers. For two donors (one aged 18 to 29 and one aged 80 or older), the study analyzed two additional independent replicas of 1 million unique cDNA reads from the same blood draw.

Systemically healthy Caucasian individuals from Russia, some 40 in total and aged about 6 to 95 years, were included as donors. Approximately 9 milliliters of peripheral blood were collected from each donor into EDTA-treated Vacutainer tubes. Ficoll-Paque density-gradient centrifugation was used to isolate PBMCs, with at least 6.5 million per sample. Total RNA was extracted from PBMCs with Trizol reagent, with at least 6 micrograms obtained per sample. For every donor, an aliquot of PBMCs went through flow cytometry to measure the percentages of naive CD45RAhigh/CD27high T cells. On the study overall, not on this receptor specifically: Donor CMV infection status was unknown, potentially confounding age-related changes in expanded clonotypes. As age increased, observed TCR beta diversity per million T cells dropped in a roughly linear way, and a significant reduction was already evident by age 40. Compared with the aged group, the long-lived group had more naive CD4+ T cells, fewer expanded clones and increased TCR diversity, a pattern suggesting age selection. Since profiling was done on bulk unsorted PBMCs, naive and antigen-experienced compartments could not be conclusively compared. The percentage of naive T cells measured by flow cytometry correlated strongly with observed TCR beta diversity. Estimates of total diversity from one million sequenced T cells were regarded as lower bounds and underestimates.

This clonotype has just a few counts. The target of this receptor is not known. No base-level quality is on record; no much larger clone is a single base apart. The CDR3 sequence holds 13 residues, the cysteine and phenylalanine included. The kept DNA is CDR3 alone, 39 bases in frame from the first base. V is clipped by 8 bases and J by 2 bases, and the sequence between their germline boundaries is 11 bases long. Sequences LNHNV (CDR1) and YYDKDF (CDR2) are obtained from the germline V gene (reference sequence). Libraries were constructed by 5' RACE. Reads for this sample came from an Illumina HiSeq 2500. A second PCR of roughly 7 to 11 cycles was run with a J-beta primer mix and a sample-barcoded 5' primer. A unique molecular identifier was introduced onto each TCR beta cDNA molecule by a template-switch 5' adaptor carrying 12 random nucleotides. At least 2.5 million CDR3-containing paired-end reads were obtained from each sample. First-strand cDNA synthesis was performed from all RNA using the Mint cDNA synthesis kit, with priming by a TRBC-specific oligonucleotide. After uracil-DNA glycosylase treatment, a first 18-cycle PCR used universal primers M1SS and BC2_uni_R on all cDNA. Per the authors' processing: For normalization, 1 million high-quality reads, each with a distinct molecular identifier, were randomly selected from each sample. Instead of being binned into consensus sequences, reads with shared molecular identifiers were discarded. MiTCR, set to a Q25 quality threshold and the strictest error-elimination algorithm, was used for CDR3 identification, clonotype clustering and error correction. Lower-bound total TCR beta diversity was estimated with a nonparametric unseen species model using Euler transformation. TCRdb trimmed the raw reads at Q25, called clones with MiXCR and kept productive beta chains. For every CDR3 protein sequence, its rows merge into one entry that carries the most common genes and DNA. The V and J calls were not made by the authors but by TCRdb's processing. The sample table lists about 1.5 million distinct CDR3 sequences, about 42% of them with a count of one. The leading ten clones occupy 4% of the sample.

The chain uses TRBV15 and TRBJ2-3; there is no confident call for the D gene. The sequence was collected from a young woman in good health. Sequenced material: blood. The CDR3 in this case is CATEAAYTDTQYF. Read as DNA, the sequence is TGTGCCACCGAGGCGGCCTACACAGATACGCAGTATTTT.